The clone carrying this T cell receptor (beta chain) was observed a handful of times. Antigen unknown. Naive CD45RA+ and memory CD45RA-negative subsets were split from CD4+ cells. These data originate in a study of shared clonotypes between healthy human individuals. Study-wide points: Naive CD4 clonotypes were shared across a handful of donors at roughly 5.5%. Generally, naive subsets (rather than memory subsets) showed larger estimated richness.

At the deep level, the assay was run. Sequencing was performed with immunoSEQ multiplex PCR; in TCRdb, only in-frame clones are kept and a portion is missing. The data contain some 2.4 million clones, roughly 93% of them seen just once; the ten biggest clones take up 0.36%. The CDR3 sequence is 14 residues long. V was cut by 4 bases and J by 5 bases, with 15 bases left in between. Germline loops: CDR1 SGDLS, CDR2 YYNGEE. Material for sequencing was naive CD4+ T cells from PBMCs. Subset specified: CD45RA+ positively selected. The chain recombines TRBV9 with TRBJ2-5, with D perhaps given as TRBD1 or TRBD2 (5 bases each). This TCR was recovered from a man younger than 35 in good health. Some clones in this sample may be carry-over from other donors' samples. The CDR3 DNA is TGTGCCAGCAGCTCCGGGACGTCTCGGGAGACCCAGTACTTC. Protein sequence: CASSSGTSRETQYF. Full variable domain (rest looked up from reference TRBV9 and TRBJ2-5): DSGVTQTPKHLITATGQRVTLRCSPRSGDLSVYWYQQSLDQGLQFLIQYYNGEERAKGNILERFSAQQFPDLHSELNLSSLELGDSALYFCASSSGTSRETQYFGPGTRLLVL.